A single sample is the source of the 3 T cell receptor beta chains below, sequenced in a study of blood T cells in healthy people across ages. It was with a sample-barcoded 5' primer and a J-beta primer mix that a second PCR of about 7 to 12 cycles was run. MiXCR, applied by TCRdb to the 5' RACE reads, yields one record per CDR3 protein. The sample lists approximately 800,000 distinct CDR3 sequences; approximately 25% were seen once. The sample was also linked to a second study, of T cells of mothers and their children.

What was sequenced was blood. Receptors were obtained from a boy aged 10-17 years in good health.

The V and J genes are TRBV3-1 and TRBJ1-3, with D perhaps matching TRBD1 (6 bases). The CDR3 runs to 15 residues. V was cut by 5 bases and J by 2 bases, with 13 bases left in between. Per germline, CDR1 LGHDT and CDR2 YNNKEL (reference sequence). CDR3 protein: CASSSLGGTGNTIYF. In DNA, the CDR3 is TGTGCCAGCAGCTCACTAGGGGGAACTGGAAACACCATATATTTT.

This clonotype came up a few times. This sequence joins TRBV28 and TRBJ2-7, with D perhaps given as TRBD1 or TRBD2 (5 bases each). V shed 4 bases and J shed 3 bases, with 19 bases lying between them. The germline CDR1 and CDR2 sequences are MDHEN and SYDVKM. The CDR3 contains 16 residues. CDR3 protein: CASSWFKVRAGYEQYF. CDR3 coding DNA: TGTGCCAGCAGTTGGTTTAAGGTCAGGGCGGGCTACGAGCAGTACTTC.

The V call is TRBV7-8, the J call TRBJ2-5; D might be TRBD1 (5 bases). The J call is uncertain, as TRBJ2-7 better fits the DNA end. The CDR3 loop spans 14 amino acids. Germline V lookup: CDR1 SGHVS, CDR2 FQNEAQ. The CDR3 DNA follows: TGTGCCAGCAGTTGGCCTCAGGGTCGGAACGAGCAGTACTTC. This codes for CASSWPQGRNEQYF.